The 24 T cell receptor beta chains given below trace back to one sample, sequenced in a study of metastatic and nonmetastatic thyroid tumors (TCRdb year 2020). No treatment had been received by any patient before thyroid surgery. The library was built by means of PCR. Sequenced using an Illumina HiSeq 4000. Starting from the raw public reads, TCRdb applied fastp trimming at Q25, assembled clones with MiXCR and retained in-frame beta chains. The sample includes more than 85,000 clones, with approximately 9% observed a single time. More than 8% of the sample rests with the top ten. The sample taken for sequencing was blood. The receptor source for this set is a female donor with papillary thyroid cancer or a benign thyroid nodule (not recorded which). Some clones in this sample may be carry-over from other donors' samples.

At least ten counts were recorded for this clone. The chain employs TRBV3-1 and TRBJ2-5; D not certain. V dropped 4 bases and J dropped 7 bases, with 10 bases sitting between them. Germline loops: CDR1 LGHDT, CDR2 YNNKEL (reference sequence). The CDR3 runs to 12 residues. The CDR3 DNA is TGTGCCAGCAGCCTGGCCTCCCGGACCCAGTACTTC. It yields the protein CASSLASRTQYF.

This clone has only a few counts. The V gene is TRBV5-6, the J gene TRBJ1-1; D is possibly TRBD1 (5 bases). Between the trimmed V and J ends, which lost 3 bases and 1 base, there was a span of 7 bases. This CDR3 has 13 amino acids. In germline, CDR1 is SGHDT, CDR2 YYEEEE. CDR3 bases: TGTGCCAGCAGCTGGGGGACGAACACTGAAGCTTTCTTT. Its translation: CASSWGTNTEAFF.

This clone was seen a handful of times. One junction end does not reproduce the germline sequence, and a read error may be involved. J is TRBJ1-6 and V is TRBV6-2 or TRBV6-3; 8 nucleotides match TRBD1. The CDR3 extends over 15 amino acids. The V gene's germline CDR1 is MNHEY and CDR2 SVGEGT. CDR3 coding DNA: TGTGCCAACAGTTCGACAGGGGCAAGTAATTCACCCCTCCACTTT. Translation gives CANSSTGASNSPLHF.

This chain connects TRBV7-9 to TRBJ2-5; TRBD2 aligns across 8 bases. CDR3 length: 15 amino acids. Germline V gives CDR1 SEHNR, CDR2 FQNEAQ (reference sequence). J lost 5 bases, V lost 4 bases, and 9 bases had no gene match. As DNA, the CDR3 is TGTGCCAGCAGCTCAACTAGCGGCCTAGGGGAGACCCAGTACTTC. Residues: CASSSTSGLGETQYF.

There are many counts of this clone. The chain joins TRBV3-1 to TRBJ1-4; no clear D. Germline assignment: CDR1 LGHDT and CDR2 YNNKEL (reference sequence). The CDR3 has 12 residues. V lost 3 bases, J lost 12 bases, and 11 bases lay in between. CDR3 loop: CASSQDPGELFF. Here the CDR3 DNA reads TGTGCCAGCAGCCAGGACCCGGGAGAACTGTTTTTT.

This clone was detected many times. V and J are TRBV5-6 and TRBJ2-1; D possibly corresponds to TRBD2 (7 bases). The V and J ends lost 6 bases and 5 bases respectively, with 18 bases between them. Germline values: CDR1 SGHDT, CDR2 YYEEEE. The CDR3 runs to 15 residues. CDR3 DNA sequence: TGTGCCAGCACCCTGGGGGGGGGCTGGGACAATGAGCAGTTCTTC. Its translation is CASTLGGGWDNEQFF. Filled out from reference TRBV5-6 and TRBJ2-1, the complete variable domain reads DAGVTQSPTHLIKTRGQQVTLRCSPKSGHDTVSWYQQALGQGPQFIFQYYEEEERQRGNFPDRFSGHQFPNYSSELNVNALLLGDSALYLCASTLGGGWDNEQFFGPGTRLTVL.

This clone was counted only a few times. This sequence may be a read error, since a much larger clone differs from it by one base. This chain joins TRBV6-1 and TRBJ2-7; D ambiguous. Trimming removed 10 bases from V and 1 base from J, with 11 bases in between. The V gene's germline CDR1 is MNHNS and CDR2 SASEGT. The CDR3 contains 12 residues. This CDR3 is CAIKSQSYEQYF. CDR3 nucleotide sequence: TGTGCCATCAAGTCCCAATCCTACGAGCAGTACTTC.

This clone was picked up many times. The genes are TRBV20-1 and TRBJ2-1; 10 bases line up with TRBD2. Germline V CDR1 and CDR2: DFQATT, SNEGSKA (reference sequence). V lost 3 bases and J lost 5; bases outside the gene matches: 7. The CDR3 runs 15 residues. CDR3 region: CSASSLAGDHNEQFF. The CDR3 DNA reads TGCAGTGCTAGTAGTCTAGCGGGGGACCACAATGAGCAGTTCTTC.

Many counts were recorded for this clone. This chain uses TRBV7-3 with TRBJ2-2; D gene ambiguous. CDR3 size: 12 residues. The germline V and J ends were trimmed by 5 bases and 2 bases, with 3 bases remaining between them. Germline V CDR1 and CDR2: SGHTA, FQGTGA. Written as DNA, the CDR3 is TGTGCCAGCAGCCTAAACACCGGGGAGCTGTTTTTT. Residues: CASSLNTGELFF.

This clone was recorded many times. V usage is TRBV2 and J usage is TRBJ1-5; D gene uncertain. The V end lost 1 base, the J end lost 6 bases, and 7 bases lay between the germline ends. The germline V gene encodes CDR1 SNHLY and CDR2 FYNNEI. This CDR3 comprises 13 residues. The CDR3 reads CASSEGMSQPQHF. Here the CDR3 DNA reads TGTGCCAGCAGTGAAGGGATGTCTCAGCCCCAGCATTTT.

This clone was observed many times. This rearrangement joins TRBV6-4 to TRBJ2-6; TRBD1 aligns across 11 bases. Germline V gene sequence: CDR1 MRHNA, CDR2 SNTAGT. This CDR3 spans 17 amino acids. V was clipped by 6 bases and J by 0 bases; unmatched bases: 4. CDR3 coding DNA: TGTGCCAGCAGCGGAGGGACAGGGGGCTCTGGGGCCAACGTCCTGACTTTC. Translating gives CASSGGTGGSGANVLTF.

This clone was seen at least ten times. This chain joins TRBV5-1 and TRBJ1-1; D perhaps matches TRBD1 (5 bases). The CDR3 runs 13 residues. Germline loops: CDR1 SGHRS, CDR2 YFSETQ. The V and J ends lost 4 bases and 7 bases respectively, with 14 bases between them. CDR3 residues: CASSRGEGGEAFF. CDR3 DNA sequence: TGCGCCAGCAGCCGAGGGGAGGGAGGTGAAGCTTTCTTT.

This clone was detected ten times or more. The rearrangement uses TRBV7-2 and TRBJ2-7, with 9 bases matching TRBD1. Germline assignment: CDR1 SGHTA and CDR2 FQGNSA. The CDR3 is made up of 14 amino acids. The V and J ends lost 5 bases and 7 bases, in that order; junction bases with no gene match: 9. CDR3 bases: TGTGCCAGCAGCATAAACAGGGGGCTAGGGGAGCAGTACTTC. Its protein product is CASSINRGLGEQYF.

The CDR3 nucleotides read TGCAGTGCTAGTATCCCCAACTATGGCTACACCTTC. Amino acid sequence: CSASIPNYGYTF. The gene calls are TRBV20-1 and TRBJ1-2; D is unresolved. The length of the CDR3 is 12 residues. In germline, CDR1 is DFQATT, CDR2 SNEGSKA (reference sequence). V lost 3 bases and J 2 bases, leaving 7 bases between the germline ends.

A word on this clone: A read error is possible here, since a much larger clone lies one base away. The chain recombines TRBV5-1 with TRBJ1-4; 9 nucleotides agree with TRBD1. The CDR3 covers 14 residues. Losses at the gene ends were 9 bases for V and 8 bases for J; bases not matched to a gene: 11. CDR1 and CDR2 (germline): SGHRS, YFSETQ. The CDR3 is CANRGGDRAEKLFF. CDR3 sequence (DNA): TGCGCCAACAGGGGCGGGGACAGGGCGGAAAAACTGTTTTTT. The full variable domain, rest sourced from reference TRBV5-1 and TRBJ1-4, is KAGVTQTPRYLIKTRGQQVTLSCSPISGHRSVSWYQQTPGQGLQFLFEYFSETQRNKGNFPGRFSGRQFSNSRSEMNVSTLELGDSALYLCANRGGDRAEKLFFGSGTQLSVL.

This clone was found a few times. V and J are TRBV3-1 and TRBJ2-5, with TRBD2 identical over 11 bases. Per germline, CDR1 LGHDT and CDR2 YNNKEL (reference sequence). The CDR3 runs to 16 residues. V shed 4 bases, J shed 2 bases, and the junction held 6 bases outside the gene matches. The CDR3 is CASSRIAGGQQETQYF. DNA for the CDR3: TGTGCCAGCAGCCGAATAGCGGGGGGGCAACAAGAGACCCAGTACTTC.

In its sample, this clone was seen many times. The genes are TRBV9 and TRBJ2-7; D unclear. The CDR3 has 14 amino acids. V was cut by 0 bases and J by 5 bases, with 12 bases left in between. Germline assignment: CDR1 SGDLS and CDR2 YYNGEE. CDR3 nucleotide sequence: TGTGCCAGCAGCGTAGAGGGCAGTCCCCACGAGCAGTACTTC. Translated: CASSVEGSPHEQYF.

This clone occurred many times. Compared with germline, one end of the junction differs, possibly owing to a read error. In DNA, the CDR3 is TGTGCCAGCACTTTAGGCCTAGCGGGGGCAGGTGAGCAGTTCTTC. It is translated as CASTLGLAGAGEQFF. The chain is built from TRBV12-3 or TRBV12-4 and TRBJ2-1; TRBD2 matches 10 bases. The CDR3 loop spans 15 amino acids.

The V and J genes are TRBV14 and TRBJ1-1, with a possible D match to TRBD1 (6 bases). In germline, CDR1 is SGHDN, CDR2 FVKESK. The ends were cut back, 3 bases at V and 5 bases at J, with 10 bases in the middle. This CDR3 region has 13 residues. In nucleotides, the CDR3 is TGTGCCAGCAGCCATACGGGGGCGACTGAAGCTTTCTTT. Translated, it gives CASSHTGATEAFF.

This clone was counted many times. The rearrangement joins TRBV2 to TRBJ1-3; D is ambiguous. This CDR3 region has 15 residues. From germline, CDR1 is SNHLY and CDR2 FYNNEI. V was trimmed by 6 bases and J by 4 bases, leaving 16 bases between them. The CDR3 region has the DNA TGTGCCAGCAGCACTACCGGGAACCCCGGAAACACCATATATTTT. Its protein is CASSTTGNPGNTIYF.

There are many counts of this clone. V is TRBV29-1 and J is TRBJ2-7, with D tentatively TRBD2 (5 bases). V was pared by 4 bases and J by 4 bases, with 14 bases between. Germline CDR1 SQVTM, CDR2 ANQGSEA. This CDR3 has 13 residues. The CDR3 DNA reads as TGCAGCGTTGGAGGGATAAAGGGTTACGAGCAGTACTTC. This gives the protein CSVGGIKGYEQYF.

The CDR3 coding sequence is TGTGCCAGCAGACCTCCCGGGACACGCCTCCAGCCCCAGCATTTT. Translation: CASRPPGTRLQPQHF. The chain uses TRBV27 and TRBJ1-5; a possible D gene is TRBD1 (6 bases). There are 15 residues in the CDR3. Trimming took 6 bases from V and 7 from J, leaving 19 bases between them. CDR1 is MNHEY, CDR2 SMNVEV, per germline (reference sequence).

This clone was counted at least ten times. The chain joins TRBV12-3 or TRBV12-4 to TRBJ2-3; possible D gene TRBD1, 5 bases. The CDR3 has 13 amino acids. V was trimmed by 5 bases and J by 11 bases, leaving 17 bases between them. The chain's CDR3 is CASSPFGSTEQYF. Written as DNA, the CDR3 is TGTGCCAGCAGTCCCTTTGGGTCGACAGAGCAGTATTTT.

This clone was found many times. The V gene is TRBV7-3, the J gene TRBJ2-6; tentatively, D is TRBD1 (5 bases). The CDR3 loop spans 16 amino acids. Germline V CDR1 and CDR2: SGHTA, FQGTGA. Trimming stripped 5 bases from V and 2 bases from J, with 13 bases between. The DNA of the CDR3 is TGTGCCAGCAGCCCCTCCCCAGGGACTGGGGCCAACGTCCTGACTTTC. This encodes CASSPSPGTGANVLTF.